The clone carrying this TCR beta chain was counted at least ten times. Its matching antigen is unknown. The data were taken from a study of Graves' ophthalmopathy and Graves' hyperthyroidism. Looking at the study overall: Hyperthyroidism qualified as stable when ophthalmopathy did not develop within 18 months of follow-up.

RNA transcripts served as template for amplifying TCR beta CDR3 sequences. The workflow started with a first-round RT-PCR run with HTBI primers and then moved on to a second-round multiplex PCR. TCRdb re-called the multiplex PCR reads through MiXCR, storing one row per CDR3 protein. The sample includes 900,000 to 1,200,000 distinct CDR3 sequences, about two fifths of them seen just once. Study results and limitations: Detection in blood was also observed for most expanded thyroid clonotypes above 0.001 frequency.

None of the included patients had other autoimmune diseases, uncontrolled infections, pregnancy or lactation, as these led to exclusion. Establishment of the diagnosis relied upon clinical symptoms, serum thyroxine, TRAb, thyroid ultrasound and orbital computed tomography. This TCR came from an adult man with Graves' hyperthyroidism. Sequenced: peripheral blood or thyroid tissue (not recorded which).

Written as DNA, the CDR3 is TGTGCCAGCAGCTTACGGGACGTGAACACCGGGGAGCTGTTTTTT. This sequence encodes CASSLRDVNTGELFF. This chain connects TRBV7-8 to TRBJ2-2, with D perhaps matching TRBD1 or TRBD2 (5 bases each). CDR1 is SGHVS and CDR2 is FQNEAQ in the germline V gene. Trimming removed 2 bases from V and 1 base from J, with 8 bases in between. This CDR3 spans 15 amino acids.